This T cell receptor beta chain was observed in a study of low-dose radiotherapy and immunotherapy resistance in tumors. Study in general: Intravenous cyclophosphamide 200 mg/m2 was given every two weeks, one day before radiation and immunotherapy.

This clonotype was observed many times. The time point here: after trial treatment. Regarding treatment: LDRT plus nivolumab, ipilimumab, low-dose cyclophosphamide and aspirin (RACIN trial). First-strand cDNA relied on TRAV- and TRBV-specific primers spanning alpha and beta chains. With a V-primer adapter and a constant-region primer, TCRs were amplified for 20 to 25 PCR cycles. Each CDR3 protein is one row after TCRdb ran MiXCR on the reads. The sample holds approximately 42,000 distinct CDR3 sequences, less than 30% seen once. The input for sequencing was PBMCs, taken after low-dose radiotherapy plus immunotherapy. The origin of this receptor is a male donor with prostate cancer.

CDR3 protein: CASTSDGRMNTEAFF. In DNA, the CDR3 is TGTGCCAGCACCTCAGATGGCAGAATGAACACTGAAGCTTTCTTT. The V and J genes are TRBV2 and TRBJ1-1; D gene ambiguous. CDR1 SNHLY and CDR2 FYNNEI come from the germline V gene. V was cut by 7 bases and J by 0 bases, with 15 bases left in between. This CDR3 comprises 15 residues. Using reference TRBV2 and TRBJ1-1 for the parts outside the CDR3, the full variable domain is EPEVTQTPSHQVTQMGQEVILRCVPISNHLYFYWYRQILGQKVEFLVSFYNNEISEKSEIFDDQFSVERPDGSNFTLKIRSTKLEDSAMYFCASTSDGRMNTEAFFGQGTRLTVV.